This T cell receptor beta chain appears in the sequencing data of a study of blood T cell repertoires in COVID-19. The germline V and J ends were trimmed by 4 bases and 1 base, with 17 bases remaining between them. The V gene's germline CDR1 is SGHAT and CDR2 FQNNGV. The CDR3 sequence is 17 residues long. Method: immunoSEQ multiplex PCR; TCRdb's copy keeps in-frame clones and lacks some. The sample shows about 160,000 clones, approximately 80% of them seen only once. Sequenced input: peripheral blood. The rearrangement links TRBV11-2 to TRBJ1-5; D is unresolved. This TCR derives from a woman aged 35 to 49 with COVID-19, enrolled during active disease. CDR3 sequence: CASSSGVGMVSNQPQHF. The DNA of the CDR3 is TGTGCCAGCAGCTCCGGGGTCGGGATGGTGAGCAATCAGCCCCAGCATTTT.